These T cell receptor beta chains were read from a single sample in a study of radiotherapy plus CTLA-4 blockade in lung cancer. Profiled with immunoSEQ multiplex PCR; TCRdb holds only in-frame clones, not every one. The sample holds approximately 94,000 clones; about four fifths are singletons and the top ten take more than 20%. The input for sequencing was peripheral blood, taken from a patient treated with radiotherapy plus ipilimumab. The receptor source for this set is a human donor with non-small cell lung cancer that progressed on radiotherapy plus ipilimumab. Both conserved end residues are trimmed from each CDR3. Fields, in order: clone size, CDR3 length, V gene, J gene, CDR3 protein. Rows give clone size only sometimes, using once, few, many, or a class for an expanded clone.

clone size: .; CDR3 length: 14; V gene: TRBV18; J gene: TRBJ2-3; CDR3 protein: ASSPLGLGRTDTQY
clone size: few; CDR3 length: 11; V gene: TRBV5-4; J gene: TRBJ2-3; CDR3 protein: ASSLRVSDTQY
clone size: .; CDR3 length: 16; V gene: TRBV11-3; J gene: TRBJ2-3; CDR3 protein: ASSSGLAGGPETDTQY
clone size: .; CDR3 length: 17; V gene: TRBV30; J gene: TRBJ2-3; CDR3 protein: ARTPRHIRTGGPEDTQY
clone size: .; CDR3 length: 11; V gene: TRBV7-8; J gene: TRBJ1-1; CDR3 protein: ASSLVRGTEAF
clone size: .; CDR3 length: 14; V gene: TRBV7-8; J gene: TRBJ2-1; CDR3 protein: ASSLADRGGFDEQF
clone size: .; CDR3 length: 13; V gene: TRBV9; J gene: TRBJ2-3; CDR3 protein: ASSVGGGSTDTQY
clone size: .; CDR3 length: 14; V gene: TRBV19; J gene: TRBJ2-5; CDR3 protein: ASSSSTLPPQETQY
clone size: .; CDR3 length: 13; V gene: TRBV5-1; J gene: TRBJ2-1; CDR3 protein: ASSLERASYNEQF
clone size: .; CDR3 length: 15; V gene: TRBV6-1; J gene: TRBJ2-2; CDR3 protein: ASSEHRGRGNTGELF
clone size: .; CDR3 length: 12; V gene: TRBV2; J gene: TRBJ2-5; CDR3 protein: ASSVARGQETQY
clone size: .; CDR3 length: 13; V gene: TRBV7-6; J gene: TRBJ1-1; CDR3 protein: ASSPYRDWGTEAF
clone size: .; CDR3 length: 13; V gene: TRBV9; J gene: TRBJ2-5; CDR3 protein: ASSVRPTPGETQY
clone size: once; CDR3 length: 15; V gene: TRBV4-1; J gene: TRBJ2-7; CDR3 protein: ASSQGRGMAGEYEQY
clone size: few; CDR3 length: 12; V gene: TRBV30; J gene: TRBJ2-2; CDR3 protein: AWSVDGYTGELF
clone size: .; CDR3 length: 13; V gene: TRBV9; J gene: TRBJ1-2; CDR3 protein: ASSVAGGDNYGYT
clone size: .; CDR3 length: 14; V gene: TRBV7-3; J gene: TRBJ2-1; CDR3 protein: ASSLTGGSSYNEQF
clone size: .; CDR3 length: 13; V gene: TRBV6-5; J gene: TRBJ2-1; CDR3 protein: ASGTGLNPRNEQF
clone size: .; CDR3 length: 14; V gene: TRBV11-2; J gene: TRBJ2-1; CDR3 protein: ASSPRLAGLFNEQF
clone size: .; CDR3 length: 14; V gene: TRBV5-4; J gene: TRBJ2-2; CDR3 protein: ASSSPGLVNTGELF
clone size: .; CDR3 length: 12; V gene: TRBV11-2; J gene: TRBJ1-3; CDR3 protein: ASSLVSTGNTIY